This paragraph covers one T cell receptor (beta chain) sequence. Its antigen remains unidentified. These data come from a study of T-cell memory formation after mild COVID-19. Study-level background: TCR clusters largely stayed donor specific. General study findings and limits: Among CD4+ contracting clones, most were CM and EM, and CD8+ ones EMRA.

TCR alpha and TCR beta cDNA libraries with sample barcodes and UMIs came from 5'RACE using constant-segment primers. TCRdb ran MiXCR on the 5' RACE reads and lists one entry per CDR3 protein. The sample includes a few hundred thousand distinct CDR3 sequences, 25% to 30% seen only once; the top ten take about 14%. Germline lookup yields CDR1 LGHDT and CDR2 YNNKEL (reference sequence). The CDR3 is 12 residues long. V lost 3 bases and J lost 5, with 7 bases in between. This TCR derives from an adult woman who had mild COVID-19 (a few samples of this study predate the infection). Cell type and time point are not known. The chain links TRBV3-1 to TRBJ2-5; possible D gene TRBD2, 5 bases. The sequenced sample consisted of PBMCs or a T cell subset sorted from them (not recorded which). CDR3 DNA sequence: TGTGCCAGCAGCCATGGGGAGGAGACCCAGTACTTC. This gives the protein CASSHGEETQYF.